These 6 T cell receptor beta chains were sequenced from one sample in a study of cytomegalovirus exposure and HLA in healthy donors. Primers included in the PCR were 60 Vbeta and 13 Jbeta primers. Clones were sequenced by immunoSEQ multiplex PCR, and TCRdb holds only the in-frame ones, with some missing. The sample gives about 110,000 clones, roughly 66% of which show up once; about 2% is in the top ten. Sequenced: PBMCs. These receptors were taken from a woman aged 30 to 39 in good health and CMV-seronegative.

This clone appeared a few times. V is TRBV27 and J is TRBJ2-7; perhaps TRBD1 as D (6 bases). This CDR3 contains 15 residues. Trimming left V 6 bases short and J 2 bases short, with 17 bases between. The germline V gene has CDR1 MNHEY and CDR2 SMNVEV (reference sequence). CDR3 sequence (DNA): TGTGCCAGCAGCAGATCGTCCAGGGGTACCTACGAGCAGTACTTC. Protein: CASSRSSRGTYEQYF.

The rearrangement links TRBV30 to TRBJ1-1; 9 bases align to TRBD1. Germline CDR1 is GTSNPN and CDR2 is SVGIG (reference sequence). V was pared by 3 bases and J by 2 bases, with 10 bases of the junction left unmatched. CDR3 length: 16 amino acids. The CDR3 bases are TGTGCCTGGAGAGTTCGGGACAGGGAATTCAACACTGAAGCTTTCTTT. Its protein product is CAWRVRDREFNTEAFF.

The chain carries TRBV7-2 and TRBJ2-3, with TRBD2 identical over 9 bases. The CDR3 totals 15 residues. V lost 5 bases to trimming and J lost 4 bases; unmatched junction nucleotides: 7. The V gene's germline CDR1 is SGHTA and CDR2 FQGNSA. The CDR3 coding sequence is TGTGCCAGCAGCCTCAGCGGGAGGATCGCAGATACGCAGTATTTT. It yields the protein CASSLSGRIADTQYF.

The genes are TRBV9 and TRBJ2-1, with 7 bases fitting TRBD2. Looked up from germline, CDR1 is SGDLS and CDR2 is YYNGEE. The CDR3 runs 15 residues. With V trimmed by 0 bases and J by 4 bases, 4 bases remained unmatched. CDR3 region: CASSVAPSGYNEQFF. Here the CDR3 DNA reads TGTGCCAGCAGCGTAGCCCCTAGCGGATACAATGAGCAGTTCTTC.

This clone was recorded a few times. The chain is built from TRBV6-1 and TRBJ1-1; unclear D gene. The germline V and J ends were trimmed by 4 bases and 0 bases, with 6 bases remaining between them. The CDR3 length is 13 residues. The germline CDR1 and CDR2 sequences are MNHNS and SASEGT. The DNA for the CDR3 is TGTGCCAGCAGTGCCGGGATGAACACTGAAGCTTTCTTT. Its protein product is CASSAGMNTEAFF.

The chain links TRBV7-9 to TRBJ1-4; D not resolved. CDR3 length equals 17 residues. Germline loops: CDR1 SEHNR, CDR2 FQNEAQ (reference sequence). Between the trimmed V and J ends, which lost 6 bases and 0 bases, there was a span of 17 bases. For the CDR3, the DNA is TGTGCCAGCAGTAAGGCTTGGAGCGGCCCAACTAATGAAAAACTGTTTTTT. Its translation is CASSKAWSGPTNEKLFF.